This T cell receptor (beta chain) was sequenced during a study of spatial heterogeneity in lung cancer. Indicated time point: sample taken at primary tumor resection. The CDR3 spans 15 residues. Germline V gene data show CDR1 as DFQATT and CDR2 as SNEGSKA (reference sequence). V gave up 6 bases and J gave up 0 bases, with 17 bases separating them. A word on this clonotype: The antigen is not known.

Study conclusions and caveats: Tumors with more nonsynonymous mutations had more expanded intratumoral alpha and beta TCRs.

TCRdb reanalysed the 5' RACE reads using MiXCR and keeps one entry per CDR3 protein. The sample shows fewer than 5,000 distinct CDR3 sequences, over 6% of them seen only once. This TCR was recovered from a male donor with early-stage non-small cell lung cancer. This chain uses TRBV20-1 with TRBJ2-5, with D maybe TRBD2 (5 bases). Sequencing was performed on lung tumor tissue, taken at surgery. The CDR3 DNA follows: TGCAGTGCGTCACCCGGGGAATTCTACCAAGAGACCCAGTACTTC. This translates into CSASPGEFYQETQYF.